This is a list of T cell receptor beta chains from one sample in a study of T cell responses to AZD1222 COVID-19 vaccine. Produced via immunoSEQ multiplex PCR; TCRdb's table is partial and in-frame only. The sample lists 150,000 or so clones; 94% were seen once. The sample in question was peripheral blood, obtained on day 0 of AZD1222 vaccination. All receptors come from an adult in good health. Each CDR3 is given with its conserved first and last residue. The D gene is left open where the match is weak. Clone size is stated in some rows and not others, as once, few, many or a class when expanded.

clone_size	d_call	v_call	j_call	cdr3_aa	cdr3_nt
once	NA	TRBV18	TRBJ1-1	CASSPGLMNTEAFF	TGTGCCAGCTCACCCGGCCTGATGAACACTGAAGCTTTCTTT
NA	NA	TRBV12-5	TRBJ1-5	CASGRASGSGQPQHF	TGTGCTAGTGGCCGGGCATCAGGTTCGGGCCAGCCCCAGCATTTT
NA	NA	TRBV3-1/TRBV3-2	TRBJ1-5	CASSQDGTRNQPQHF	TGTGCCAGCAGCCAAGATGGTACTCGCAATCAGCCCCAGCATTTT
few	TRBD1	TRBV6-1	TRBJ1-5	CASSEVFGTGFNQPQHF	TGTGCCAGCAGTGAAGTATTCGGGACAGGTTTTAATCAGCCCCAGCATTTT
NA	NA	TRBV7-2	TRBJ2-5	CASSPTGHLRETQYF	TGTGCCAGCAGCCCTACGGGACACCTCCGGGAGACCCAGTACTTC
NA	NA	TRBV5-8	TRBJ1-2	CASSSIGGPMLYTF	TGTGCCAGCAGCTCCATCGGGGGTCCTATGCTCTACACCTTC
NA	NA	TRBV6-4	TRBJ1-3	CASSDCAGTTEDYTGNTIYF	TGTGCCAGCAGTGACTGTGCCGGGACTACCGAAGACTACACTGGAAACACCATATATTTT
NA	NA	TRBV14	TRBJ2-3	CASSQASGLIFESTDTQYF	TGTGCCAGCAGCCAAGCTTCGGGACTGATCTTCGAAAGCACAGATACGCAGTATTTT
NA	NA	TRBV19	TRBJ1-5	CASSPSRGKMEEQPQHF	TGTGCCAGTAGCCCAAGCAGGGGAAAGATGGAAGAGCAGCCCCAGCATTTT
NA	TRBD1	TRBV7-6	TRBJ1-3	CASSRGTGDENTIYF	TGTGCCAGCAGCCGAGGGACAGGGGATGAAAACACCATATATTTT
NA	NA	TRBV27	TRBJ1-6	CASRNRDFSPLHF	TGTGCCAGCAGGAACAGGGACTTTTCACCCCTCCACTTT
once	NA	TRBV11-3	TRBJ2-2	CASSSFYTGELFF	TGTGCCAGCAGCTCCTTTTACACCGGGGAGCTGTTTTTT
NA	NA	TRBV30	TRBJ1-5	CAWSSNVDQPQHF	TGTGCCTGGAGTAGTAATGTTGATCAGCCCCAGCATTTT
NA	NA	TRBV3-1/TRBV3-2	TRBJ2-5	CASSQEGKTQYF	TGTGCCAGCAGCCAAGAAGGGAAGACCCAGTACTTC
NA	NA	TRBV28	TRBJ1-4	CASTATENEKLFF	TGTGCCAGCACGGCGACAGAGAATGAAAAACTGTTTTTT
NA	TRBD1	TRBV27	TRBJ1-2	CASSPGQGYGYTF	TGTGCCAGCAGTCCGGGACAGGGCTATGGCTACACCTTC
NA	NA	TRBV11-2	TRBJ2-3	CASSFIGSGDTQYF	TGTGCCAGCAGCTTTATCGGATCAGGAGATACGCAGTATTTT
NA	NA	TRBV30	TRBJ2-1	CAWSVLGSGVGNEQFF	TGTGCCTGGAGTGTACTCGGGTCAGGGGTTGGGAATGAGCAGTTCTTC
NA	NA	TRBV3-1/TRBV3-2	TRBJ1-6	CASSQVTGGHSPLHF	TGTGCCAGCAGCCAAGTGACTGGGGGCCATTCACCCCTCCACTTT
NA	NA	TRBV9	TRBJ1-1	CASSPGGRAEAFF	TGTGCCAGCAGCCCGGGTGGAAGGGCTGAAGCTTTCTTT
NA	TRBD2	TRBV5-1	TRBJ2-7	CASKRLADSYEQYF	TGCGCCAGCAAAAGGCTAGCGGATAGCTACGAGCAGTACTTC
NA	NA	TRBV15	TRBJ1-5	CATSRTRGPSGQPQHF	TGTGCCACCAGCAGGACCAGGGGCCCCTCGGGACAGCCCCAGCATTTT
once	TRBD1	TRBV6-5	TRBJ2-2	CASRVRDRLPGELFF	TGTGCCAGCAGGGTGCGGGACAGGCTTCCCGGGGAGCTGTTTTTT
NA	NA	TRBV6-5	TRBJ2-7	CASSYDLAPSYEQYF	TGTGCCAGCAGTTACGACCTAGCGCCCTCCTACGAGCAGTACTTC
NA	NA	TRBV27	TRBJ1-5	CASSFSIRDQPQHF	TGTGCCAGCAGTTTTTCGATCCGGGATCAGCCCCAGCATTTT
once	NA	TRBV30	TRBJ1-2	CAWGRDIYGYTF	TGTGCCTGGGGGCGGGATATCTATGGCTACACCTTC
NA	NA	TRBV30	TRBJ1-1	CACQPGPMNTEAFF	TGTGCCTGCCAACCAGGACCCATGAACACTGAAGCTTTCTTT
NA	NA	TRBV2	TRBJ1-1	CASSDPLQEAFF	TGTGCCAGCAGCGATCCCCTACAGGAAGCTTTCTTT
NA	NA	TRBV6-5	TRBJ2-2	CASSLTDRELFF	TGTGCCAGCAGTTTGACAGATCGGGAGCTGTTTTTT
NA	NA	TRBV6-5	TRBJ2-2	CASKDFTNTGELFF	TGTGCCAGCAAGGATTTTACGAACACCGGGGAGCTGTTTTTT
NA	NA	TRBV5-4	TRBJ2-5	CASSFPTGETQYF	TGTGCCAGCAGCTTCCCCACCGGGGAGACCCAGTACTTC
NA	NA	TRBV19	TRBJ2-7	CASSPGGNEYEQYF	TGTGCCAGTTCCCCTGGCGGGAACGAATACGAGCAGTACTTC